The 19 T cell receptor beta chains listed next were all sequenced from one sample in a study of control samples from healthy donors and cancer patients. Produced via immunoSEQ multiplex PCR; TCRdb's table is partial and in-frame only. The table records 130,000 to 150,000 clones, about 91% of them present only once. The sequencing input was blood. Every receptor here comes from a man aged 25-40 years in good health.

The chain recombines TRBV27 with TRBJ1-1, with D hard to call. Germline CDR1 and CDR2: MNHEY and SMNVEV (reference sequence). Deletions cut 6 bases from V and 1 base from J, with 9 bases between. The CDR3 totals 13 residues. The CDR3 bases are TGTGCCAGCAGCCGAACCCCGAACACTGAAGCTTTCTTT. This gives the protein CASSRTPNTEAFF.

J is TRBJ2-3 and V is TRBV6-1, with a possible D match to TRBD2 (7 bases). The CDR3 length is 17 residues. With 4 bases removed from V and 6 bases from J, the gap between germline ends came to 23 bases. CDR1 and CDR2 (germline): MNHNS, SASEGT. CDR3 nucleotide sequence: TGTGCCAGCAGTGGGATACAGGGAGGGGGACATGCGGATACGCAGTATTTT. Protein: CASSGIQGGGHADTQYF.

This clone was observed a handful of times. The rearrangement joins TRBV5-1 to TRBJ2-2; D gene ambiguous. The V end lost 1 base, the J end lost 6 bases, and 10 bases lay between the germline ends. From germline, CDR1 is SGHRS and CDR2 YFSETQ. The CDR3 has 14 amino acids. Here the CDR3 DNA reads TGCGCCAGCAGCTTGAATTTTAGGGCCGGGGAGCTGTTTTTT. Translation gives CASSLNFRAGELFF.

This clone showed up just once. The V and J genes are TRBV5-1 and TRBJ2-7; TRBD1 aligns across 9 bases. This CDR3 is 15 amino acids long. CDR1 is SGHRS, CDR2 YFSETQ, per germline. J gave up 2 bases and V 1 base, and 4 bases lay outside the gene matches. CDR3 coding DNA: TGCGCCAGCAGCTTGACGGGACAGGGCCCCTACGAGCAGTACTTC. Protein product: CASSLTGQGPYEQYF.

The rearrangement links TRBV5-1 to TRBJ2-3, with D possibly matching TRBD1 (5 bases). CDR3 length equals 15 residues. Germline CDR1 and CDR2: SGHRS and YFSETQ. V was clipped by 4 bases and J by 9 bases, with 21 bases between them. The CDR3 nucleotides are TGCGCCAGCAGCCCGGTTTTCGGCAGGGCGAACACGCAGTATTTT. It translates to CASSPVFGRANTQYF. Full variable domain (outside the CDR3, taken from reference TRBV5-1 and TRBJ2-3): KAGVTQTPRYLIKTRGQQVTLSCSPISGHRSVSWYQQTPGQGLQFLFEYFSETQRNKGNFPGRFSGRQFSNSRSEMNVSTLELGDSALYLCASSPVFGRANTQYFGPGTRLTVL.

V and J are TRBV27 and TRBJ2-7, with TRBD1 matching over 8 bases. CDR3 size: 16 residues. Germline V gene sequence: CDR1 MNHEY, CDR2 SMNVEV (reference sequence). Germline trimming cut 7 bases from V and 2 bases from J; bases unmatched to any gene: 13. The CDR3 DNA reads TGTGCCAGCACCGCGACAGGGGCTTCCTATACCTACGAGCAGTACTTC. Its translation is CASTATGASYTYEQYF.

DNA of the CDR3: TGCGCCAGCAGCTGGATAACCGGGACTAGCGGGGGCTACACCGGGGAGCTGTTTTTT. Its protein is CASSWITGTSGGYTGELFF. The chain carries TRBV5-1 and TRBJ2-2; 14 bases map to TRBD2. The germline V gene has CDR1 SGHRS and CDR2 YFSETQ. The length of the CDR3 is 19 residues. The trim removed 3 bases at V and 3 bases at J, leaving 10 bases unmatched.

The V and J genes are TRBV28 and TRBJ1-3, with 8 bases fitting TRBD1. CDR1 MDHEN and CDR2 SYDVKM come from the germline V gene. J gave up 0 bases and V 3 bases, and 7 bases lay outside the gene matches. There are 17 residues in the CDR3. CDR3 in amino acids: CASSFFRDRISGNTIYF. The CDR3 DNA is TGTGCCAGCAGTTTTTTTAGGGACAGGATCTCTGGAAACACCATATATTTT.

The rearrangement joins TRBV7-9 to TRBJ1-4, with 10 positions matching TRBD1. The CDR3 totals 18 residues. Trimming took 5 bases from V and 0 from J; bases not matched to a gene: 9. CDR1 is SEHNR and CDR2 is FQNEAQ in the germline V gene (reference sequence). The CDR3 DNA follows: TGTGCCAGCAGCCCGACAGGGGGCGGGTTGGCAACTAATGAAAAACTGTTTTTT. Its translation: CASSPTGGGLATNEKLFF.

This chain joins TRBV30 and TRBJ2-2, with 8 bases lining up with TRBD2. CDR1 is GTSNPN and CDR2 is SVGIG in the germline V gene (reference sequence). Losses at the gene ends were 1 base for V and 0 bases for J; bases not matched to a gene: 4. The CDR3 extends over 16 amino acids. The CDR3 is CAWSALAGANTGELFF. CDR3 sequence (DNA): TGTGCCTGGAGTGCCCTAGCGGGCGCGAACACCGGGGAGCTGTTTTTT.

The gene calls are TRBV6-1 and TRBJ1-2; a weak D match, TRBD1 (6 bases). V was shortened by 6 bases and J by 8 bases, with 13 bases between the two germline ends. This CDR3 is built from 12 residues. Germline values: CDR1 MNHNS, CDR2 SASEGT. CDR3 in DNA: TGTGCCAGCAGACCGGGGGGCATGGGCTACACCTTC. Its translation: CASRPGGMGYTF.

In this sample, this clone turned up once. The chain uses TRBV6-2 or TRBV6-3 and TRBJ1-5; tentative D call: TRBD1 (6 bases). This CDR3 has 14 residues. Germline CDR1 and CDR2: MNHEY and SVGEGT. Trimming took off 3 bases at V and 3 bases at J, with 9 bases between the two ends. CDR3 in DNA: TGTGCCAGCAGTTATACAGGGTACAATCAGCCCCAGCATTTT. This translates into CASSYTGYNQPQHF.

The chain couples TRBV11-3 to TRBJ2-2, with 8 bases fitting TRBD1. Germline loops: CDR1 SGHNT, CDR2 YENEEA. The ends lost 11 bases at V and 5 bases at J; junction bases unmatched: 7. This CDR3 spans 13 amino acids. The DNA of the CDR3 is TGTGCCTCCTCCAGGGGGCTAACCGGGGAGCTGTTTTTT. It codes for CASSRGLTGELFF. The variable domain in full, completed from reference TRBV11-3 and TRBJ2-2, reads EAGVVQSPRYKIIEKKQPVAFWCNPISGHNTLYWYLQNLGQGPELLIRYENEEAVDDSQLPKDRFSAERLKGVDSTLKIQPAELGDSAVYLCASSRGLTGELFFGEGSRLTVL.

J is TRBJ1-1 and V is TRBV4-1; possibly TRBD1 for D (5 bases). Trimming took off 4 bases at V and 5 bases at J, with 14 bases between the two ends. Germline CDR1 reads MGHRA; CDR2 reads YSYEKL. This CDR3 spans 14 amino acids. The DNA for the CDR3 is TGCGCCAGCAGCCCCCCCTGGGGCTTTACTGAAGCTTTCTTT. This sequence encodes CASSPPWGFTEAFF.

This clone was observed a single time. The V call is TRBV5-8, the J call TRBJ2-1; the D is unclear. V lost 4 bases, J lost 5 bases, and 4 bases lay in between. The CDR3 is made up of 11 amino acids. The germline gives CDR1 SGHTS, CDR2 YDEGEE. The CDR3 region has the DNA TGTGCCAGCAGCCCAAACAATGAGCAGTTCTTC. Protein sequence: CASSPNNEQFF.

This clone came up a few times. This CDR3 is CASSHLQSYEQYF. CDR3 DNA: TGCGCCAGCAGCCACTTACAGAGCTACGAGCAGTACTTC. This sequence joins TRBV4-1 and TRBJ2-7; D not certain. Germline V gene lookup returns CDR1 MGHRA and CDR2 YSYEKL. V dropped 3 bases and J dropped 3 bases, with 9 bases sitting between them. The CDR3 length is 13 residues.

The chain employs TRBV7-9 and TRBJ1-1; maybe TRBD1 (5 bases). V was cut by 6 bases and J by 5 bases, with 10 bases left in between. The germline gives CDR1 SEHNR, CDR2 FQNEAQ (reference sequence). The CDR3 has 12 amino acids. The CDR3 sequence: CASRAGKTEAFF. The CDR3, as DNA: TGTGCCAGCAGGGCAGGGAAGACTGAAGCTTTCTTT.

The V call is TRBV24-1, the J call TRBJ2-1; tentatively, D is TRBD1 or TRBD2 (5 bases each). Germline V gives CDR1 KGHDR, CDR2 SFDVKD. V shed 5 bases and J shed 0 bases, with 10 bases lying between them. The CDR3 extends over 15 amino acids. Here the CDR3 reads CATSAGRSSYNEQFF. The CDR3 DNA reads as TGTGCCACCAGTGCGGGACGGAGCTCCTACAATGAGCAGTTCTTC.

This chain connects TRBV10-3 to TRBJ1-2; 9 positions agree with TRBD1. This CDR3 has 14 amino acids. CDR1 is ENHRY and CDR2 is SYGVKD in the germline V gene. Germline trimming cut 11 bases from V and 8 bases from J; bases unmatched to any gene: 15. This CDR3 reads CAVDPGTGSVGYTF. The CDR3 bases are TGTGCCGTGGATCCTGGGACAGGGTCGGTGGGCTACACCTTC.